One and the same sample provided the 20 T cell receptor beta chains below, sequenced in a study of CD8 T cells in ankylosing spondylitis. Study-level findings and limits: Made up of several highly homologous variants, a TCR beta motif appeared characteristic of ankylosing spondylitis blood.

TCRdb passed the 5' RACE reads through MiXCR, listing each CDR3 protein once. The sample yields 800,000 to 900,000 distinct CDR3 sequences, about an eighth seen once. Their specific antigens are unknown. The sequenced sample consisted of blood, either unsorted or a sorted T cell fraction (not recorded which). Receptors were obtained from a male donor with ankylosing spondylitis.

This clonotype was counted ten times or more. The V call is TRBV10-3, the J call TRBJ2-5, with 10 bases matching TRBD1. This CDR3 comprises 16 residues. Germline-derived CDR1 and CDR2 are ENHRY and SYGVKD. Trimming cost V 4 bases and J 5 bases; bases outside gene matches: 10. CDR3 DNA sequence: TGTGCCATCAGTGGACAGGGGGCCGGCGTCGGGGAGACCCAGTACTTC. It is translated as CAISGQGAGVGETQYF.

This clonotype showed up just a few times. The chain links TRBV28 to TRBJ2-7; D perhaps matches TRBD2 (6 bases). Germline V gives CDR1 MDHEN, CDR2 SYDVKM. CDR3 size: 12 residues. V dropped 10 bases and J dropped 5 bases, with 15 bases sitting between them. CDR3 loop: CATSGVVDEQYF. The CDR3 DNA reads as TGTGCCACTTCGGGGGTGGTCGACGAGCAGTACTTC.

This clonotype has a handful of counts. CDR3 sequence reads: CASTLANEQFF. CDR3 coding DNA: TGTGCCAGCACTCTCGCCAATGAGCAGTTCTTC. This chain joins TRBV6-2 or TRBV6-3 and TRBJ2-1; D not certain. This CDR3 is built from 11 residues. Germline V CDR1 and CDR2: MNHEY, SVGEGT. Trimming took 7 bases from V and 6 from J, leaving 7 bases between them.

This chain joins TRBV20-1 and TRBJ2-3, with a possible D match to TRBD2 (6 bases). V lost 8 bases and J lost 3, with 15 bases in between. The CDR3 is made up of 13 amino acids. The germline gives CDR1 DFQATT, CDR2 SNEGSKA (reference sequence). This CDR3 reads CSSETGETDTQYF. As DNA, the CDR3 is TGCAGTAGCGAAACGGGGGAGACAGATACGCAGTATTTT.

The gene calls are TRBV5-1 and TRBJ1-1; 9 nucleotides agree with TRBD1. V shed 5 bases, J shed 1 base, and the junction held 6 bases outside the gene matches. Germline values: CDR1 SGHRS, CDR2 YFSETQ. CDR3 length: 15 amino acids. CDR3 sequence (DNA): TGCGCCAGCAGAGACAGGGGGTTCGGGAACACTGAAGCTTTCTTT. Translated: CASRDRGFGNTEAFF.

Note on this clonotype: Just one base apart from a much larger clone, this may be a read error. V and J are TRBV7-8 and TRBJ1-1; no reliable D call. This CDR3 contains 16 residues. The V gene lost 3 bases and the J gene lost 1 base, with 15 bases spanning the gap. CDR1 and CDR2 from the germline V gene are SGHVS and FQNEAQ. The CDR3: CASSFERVRPNTEAFF. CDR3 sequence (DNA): TGTGCCAGCAGCTTCGAGAGAGTACGGCCGAACACTGAAGCTTTCTTT.

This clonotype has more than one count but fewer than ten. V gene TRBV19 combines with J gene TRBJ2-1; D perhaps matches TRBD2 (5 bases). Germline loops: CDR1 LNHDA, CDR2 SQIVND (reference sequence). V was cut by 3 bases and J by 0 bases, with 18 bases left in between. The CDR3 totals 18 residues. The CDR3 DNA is TGTGCCAGTAGTATTCAAGGACTGTCATTAAGCTCCTACAATGAGCAGTTCTTC. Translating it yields CASSIQGLSLSSYNEQFF.

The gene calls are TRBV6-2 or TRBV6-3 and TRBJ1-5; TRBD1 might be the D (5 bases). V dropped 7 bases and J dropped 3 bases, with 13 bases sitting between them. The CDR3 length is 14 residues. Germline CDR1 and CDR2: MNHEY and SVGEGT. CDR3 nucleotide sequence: TGTGCCAGCACCTCCGGCAGGGTCAATCAGCCCCAGCATTTT. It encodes CASTSGRVNQPQHF.

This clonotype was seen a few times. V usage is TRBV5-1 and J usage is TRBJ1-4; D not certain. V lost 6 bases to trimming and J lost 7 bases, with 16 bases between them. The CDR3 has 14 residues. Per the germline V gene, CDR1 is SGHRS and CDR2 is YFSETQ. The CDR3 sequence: CASTLETASEKLFF. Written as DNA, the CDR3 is TGCGCCAGCACCCTGGAGACGGCCTCTGAAAAACTGTTTTTT.

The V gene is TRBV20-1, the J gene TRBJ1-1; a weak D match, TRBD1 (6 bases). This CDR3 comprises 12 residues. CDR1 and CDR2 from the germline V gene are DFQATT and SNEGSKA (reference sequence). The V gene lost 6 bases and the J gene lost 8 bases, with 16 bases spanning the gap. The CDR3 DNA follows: TGCAGTGCGCCCCTGGAGGGGGGCGAAGCTTTCTTT. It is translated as CSAPLEGGEAFF.

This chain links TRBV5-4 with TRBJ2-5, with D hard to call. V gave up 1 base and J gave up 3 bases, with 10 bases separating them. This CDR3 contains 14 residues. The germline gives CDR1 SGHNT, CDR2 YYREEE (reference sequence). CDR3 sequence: CASSLSTAKETQYF. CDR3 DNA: TGTGCCAGCAGCTTGAGTACAGCCAAAGAGACCCAGTACTTC.

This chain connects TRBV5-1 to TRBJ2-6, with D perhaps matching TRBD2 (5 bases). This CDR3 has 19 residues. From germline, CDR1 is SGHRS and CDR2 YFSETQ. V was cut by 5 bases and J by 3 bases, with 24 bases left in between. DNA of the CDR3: TGCGCCAGCAGTATAAAATCGGGATGGAGCGACCGTGGGGCCAACGTCCTGACTTTC. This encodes CASSIKSGWSDRGANVLTF.

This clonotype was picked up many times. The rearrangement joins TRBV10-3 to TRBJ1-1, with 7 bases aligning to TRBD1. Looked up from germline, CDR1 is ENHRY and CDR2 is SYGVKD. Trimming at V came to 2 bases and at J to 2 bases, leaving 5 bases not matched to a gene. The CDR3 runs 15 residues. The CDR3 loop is CAISEDREGNTEAFF. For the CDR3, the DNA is TGTGCCATCAGTGAGGACAGGGAAGGAAACACTGAAGCTTTCTTT.

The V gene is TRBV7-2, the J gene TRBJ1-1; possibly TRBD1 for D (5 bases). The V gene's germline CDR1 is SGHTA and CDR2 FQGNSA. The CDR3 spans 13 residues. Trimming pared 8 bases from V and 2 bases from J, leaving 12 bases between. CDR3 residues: CASGPDTNTEAFF. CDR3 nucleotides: TGTGCCAGCGGTCCGGACACCAACACTGAAGCTTTCTTT.

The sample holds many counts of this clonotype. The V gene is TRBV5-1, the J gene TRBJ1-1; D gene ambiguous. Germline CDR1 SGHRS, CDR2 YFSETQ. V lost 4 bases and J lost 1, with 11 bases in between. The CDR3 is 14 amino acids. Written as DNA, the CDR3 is TGCGCCAGCAGCGTACAGAGTCGGAACACTGAAGCTTTCTTT. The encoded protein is CASSVQSRNTEAFF.

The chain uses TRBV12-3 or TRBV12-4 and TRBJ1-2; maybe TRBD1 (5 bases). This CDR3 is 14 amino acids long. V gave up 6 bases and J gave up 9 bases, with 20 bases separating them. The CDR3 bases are TGTGCCAGCAGCCTAACAGGCGCTCCTATCCGCTACACCTTC. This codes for CASSLTGAPIRYTF.

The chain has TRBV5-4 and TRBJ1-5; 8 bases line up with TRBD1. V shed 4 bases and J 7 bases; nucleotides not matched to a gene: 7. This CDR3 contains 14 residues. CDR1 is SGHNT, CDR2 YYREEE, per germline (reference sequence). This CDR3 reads CASSDQGARQPQHF. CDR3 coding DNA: TGTGCCAGCAGCGACCAGGGGGCGAGGCAGCCCCAGCATTTT.

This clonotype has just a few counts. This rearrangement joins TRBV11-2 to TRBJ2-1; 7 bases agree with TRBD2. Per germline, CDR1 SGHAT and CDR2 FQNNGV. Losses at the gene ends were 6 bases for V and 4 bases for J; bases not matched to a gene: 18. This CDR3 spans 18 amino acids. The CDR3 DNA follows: TGTGCCAGCAGTCGACCCCTTTTTGCGGGAGATAGGTACAATGAGCAGTTCTTC. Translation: CASSRPLFAGDRYNEQFF.

CDR3 region: CASSFGGGFSYEQYF. CDR3 nucleotide sequence: TGTGCCAGCAGTTTCGGGGGTGGGTTCTCCTACGAGCAGTACTTC. This sequence joins TRBV12-3 or TRBV12-4 and TRBJ2-7; a possible D gene is TRBD2 (6 bases). This CDR3 is built from 15 residues. Trimming removed 3 bases at V and 0 bases at J, with 12 bases between.

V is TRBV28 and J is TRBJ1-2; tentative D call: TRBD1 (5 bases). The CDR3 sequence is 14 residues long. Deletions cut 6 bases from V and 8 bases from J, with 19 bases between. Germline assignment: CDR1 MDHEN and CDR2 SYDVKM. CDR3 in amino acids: CASRTRGKGDGYTF. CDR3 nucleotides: TGTGCCAGCAGAACAAGGGGCAAAGGGGACGGCTACACCTTC.